The 23 T cell receptor beta chains below all came from one sample that was sequenced in a study of PD-1 blockade in mismatch repair-deficient tumors. Clones were sequenced by immunoSEQ multiplex PCR, and TCRdb holds only the in-frame ones, with some missing. The table lists around 37,000 clones, approximately 83% of them singletons. The sample was PBMCs, taken 38 to 40 weeks after starting pembrolizumab. These receptors all stem from an adult with mismatch repair-deficient cancer.

V gene TRBV15 combines with J gene TRBJ2-7, with no clear D. The V end was cut by 0 bases, the J end by 4 bases, with 10 bases between. The CDR3 has 14 amino acids. In germline, CDR1 is LNHNV, CDR2 YYDKDF (reference sequence). The chain's CDR3 is CATSRDGRPYEQYF. CDR3 DNA sequence: TGTGCCACCAGCAGAGATGGCAGGCCGTACGAGCAGTACTTC.

The rearrangement joins TRBV5-1 to TRBJ2-1; 11 positions agree with TRBD2. Trimming at V came to 4 bases and at J to 6 bases, leaving 12 bases not matched to a gene. CDR3 size: 17 residues. Germline V CDR1 and CDR2: SGHRS, YFSETQ. This CDR3 reads CASSMGTSGGRGNEQFF. CDR3 bases: TGCGCCAGCAGCATGGGGACTAGCGGCGGTCGGGGCAATGAGCAGTTCTTC.

This chain uses TRBV9 with TRBJ2-2; a weak D match, TRBD2 (5 bases). V lost 0 bases and J 4 bases, leaving 10 bases between the germline ends. CDR3 length: 15 amino acids. Germline lookup yields CDR1 SGDLS and CDR2 YYNGEE. This CDR3 is CASSVGAVFTGELFF. The CDR3 nucleotides are TGTGCCAGCAGCGTAGGAGCGGTGTTCACCGGGGAGCTGTTTTTT.

This chain links TRBV7-7 with TRBJ1-4, with D perhaps TRBD1 (5 bases). Deletions cut 3 bases from V and 8 bases from J, with 13 bases between. Germline assignment: CDR1 SSHAT and CDR2 FNYEAQ (reference sequence). The CDR3 has 14 amino acids. The CDR3 protein is CASSLRRGDEKLFF. As DNA, the CDR3 is TGTGCCAGCAGCTTGAGGAGGGGAGACGAAAAACTGTTTTTT. Together with reference TRBV7-7 and TRBJ1-4, the CDR3 gives the full variable domain: GAGVSQSPRYKVTKRGQDVTLRCDPISSHATLYWYQQALGQGPEFLTYFNYEAQPDKSGLPSDRFSAERPEGSISTLTIQRTEQRDSAMYRCASSLRRGDEKLFFGSGTQLSVL.

V gene TRBV6-5 combines with J gene TRBJ2-3; TRBD1 might be the D (5 bases). From germline, CDR1 is MNHEY and CDR2 SVGAGI. V gave up 7 bases and J gave up 2 bases, with 10 bases separating them. This CDR3 spans 13 amino acids. This CDR3 reads CASTPTATDTQYF. The CDR3 nucleotides read TGTGCCAGCACCCCGACAGCCACAGATACGCAGTATTTT.

This chain joins TRBV19 and TRBJ1-1; the match to TRBD1 covers 8 bases. There are 13 residues in the CDR3. Germline values: CDR1 LNHDA, CDR2 SQIVND (reference sequence). The V gene end was trimmed by 6 bases and the J gene end by 0 bases; junction bases not matched to a gene: 0. CDR3 nucleotide sequence: TGTGCCAGTAGGGGACAGGTGAACACTGAAGCTTTCTTT. It yields the protein CASRGQVNTEAFF.

This clone is a singleton in its sample. The chain couples TRBV27 to TRBJ1-4; possibly TRBD1 for D (5 bases). CDR1 MNHEY and CDR2 SMNVEV come from the germline V gene (reference sequence). The CDR3 contains 14 residues. V was trimmed by 5 bases and J by 10 bases, leaving 17 bases between them. For the CDR3, the DNA is TGTGCCAGCAGTCAAGGGTCGACCGGGGGAAAACTGTTTTTT. This codes for CASSQGSTGGKLFF. The variable domain in full, with the rest retrieved from reference TRBV27 and TRBJ1-4, is EAQVTQNPRYLITVTGKKLTVTCSQNMNHEYMSWYRQDPGLGLRQIYYSMNVEVTDKGDVPEGYKVSRKEKRNFPLILESPSPNQTSLYFCASSQGSTGGKLFFGSGTQLSVL.

This sequence joins TRBV11-2 and TRBJ2-1; possible D gene TRBD2, 5 bases. Trimming shortened V by 3 bases and J by 10 bases, and 7 bases separated the two germline ends. Germline lookup yields CDR1 SGHAT and CDR2 FQNNGV. CDR3 length: 11 amino acids. In DNA form, the CDR3 reads TGTGCCAGCAGCTTGACGGGGGAGCAGTTCTTC. Protein sequence: CASSLTGEQFF.

This clone was seen a few times. This sequence joins TRBV7-2 and TRBJ1-5; D not resolved. V lost 2 bases to trimming and J lost 5 bases, with 7 bases between them. The CDR3 has 13 amino acids. The germline gives CDR1 SGHTA, CDR2 FQGNSA. The CDR3 region has the DNA TGTGCCAGCAGCTTAAAGAGGGATCAGCCCCAGCATTTT. It specifies CASSLKRDQPQHF. Complete variable domain (other parts from reference TRBV7-2 and TRBJ1-5): GAGVSQSPSNKVTEKGKDVELRCDPISGHTALYWYRQSLGQGLEFLIYFQGNSAPDKSGLPSDRFSAERTGGSVSTLTIQRTQQEDSAVYLCASSLKRDQPQHFGDGTRLSIL.

The DNA for the CDR3 is TGTGCCAGCAGCCATATACAGGGGTACCATGAGCAGTTCTTC. Its translation is CASSHIQGYHEQFF. The chain uses TRBV25-1 and TRBJ2-1; 7 bases fit TRBD1. Germline assignment: CDR1 MGHDK and CDR2 SYGVNS. The CDR3 contains 14 residues. After removal of 6 bases from V and 8 bases from J, the junction contained 10 bases not matched to a gene.

The chain couples TRBV7-8 to TRBJ2-3; TRBD2 aligns across 8 bases. V trimming: 3 bases; J trimming: 6 bases; junction bases outside the gene matches: 14. The length of the CDR3 is 17 residues. Germline CDR1 reads SGHVS; CDR2 reads FQNEAQ. CDR3 loop: CASSFGTGREAGDTQYF. CDR3 DNA sequence: TGTGCCAGCAGCTTTGGGACGGGGCGGGAGGCTGGGGATACGCAGTATTTT.

The J gene is TRBJ2-2, the V gene TRBV5-4; the D is unclear. Germline lookup yields CDR1 SGHNT and CDR2 YYREEE (reference sequence). The V end was cut by 0 bases, the J end by 1 base, with 10 bases between. The CDR3 is 16 amino acids. CDR3 sequence (DNA): TGTGCCAGCAGCTTGGGAACGGCGGTGAACACCGGGGAGCTGTTTTTT. Amino acids: CASSLGTAVNTGELFF. The complete variable domain, with remaining parts taken from reference TRBV5-4 and TRBJ2-2, reads ETGVTQSPTHLIKTRGQQVTLRCSSQSGHNTVSWYQQALGQGPQFIFQYYREEENGRGNFPPRFSGLQFPNYSSELNVNALELDDSALYLCASSLGTAVNTGELFFGEGSRLTVL.

The sample holds a few counts of this clone. The chain combines TRBV6-6 with TRBJ2-7; perhaps TRBD1 as D (6 bases). This CDR3 contains 13 residues. Germline V lookup: CDR1 MNHNY, CDR2 SVGAGI (reference sequence). The V and J ends lost 2 bases and 3 bases respectively, with 8 bases between them. CDR3 nucleotides: TGTGCCAGCAGTTACAGAGGGGGCTACGAGCAGTACTTC. This codes for CASSYRGGYEQYF.

The J gene is TRBJ1-2, the V gene TRBV9, with D perhaps matching TRBD1 (5 bases). V lost 0 bases to trimming and J lost 4 bases, with 19 bases between them. Germline V gives CDR1 SGDLS, CDR2 YYNGEE. The CDR3 contains 17 residues. DNA of the CDR3: TGTGCCAGCAGCGTAGGAACGCATGGCAGGGCCTTCTATGGCTACACCTTC. Its translation is CASSVGTHGRAFYGYTF. Combining the CDR3 with reference TRBV9 and TRBJ1-2 gives the whole variable domain DSGVTQTPKHLITATGQRVTLRCSPRSGDLSVYWYQQSLDQGLQFLIQYYNGEERAKGNILERFSAQQFPDLHSELNLSSLELGDSALYFCASSVGTHGRAFYGYTFGSGTRLTVV.

The chain carries TRBV10-3 and TRBJ1-5; tentatively, D is TRBD1 (6 bases). The CDR3 length is 17 residues. Germline V CDR1 and CDR2: ENHRY, SYGVKD. V was shortened by 0 bases and J by 2 bases, with 14 bases between the two germline ends. The DNA for the CDR3 is TGTGCCATCAGTGAGTCGATGGGGGCGCGGGGCAATCAGCCCCAGCATTTT. Its translation: CAISESMGARGNQPQHF.

The sample holds one count of this clone. This CDR3 is CATSRDTGDYNEQFF. CDR3 nucleotides: TGTGCCACCAGCAGAGATACCGGGGACTACAATGAGCAGTTCTTC. The V gene is TRBV15, the J gene TRBJ2-1; D might be TRBD2 (5 bases). Trimming pared 0 bases from V and 3 bases from J, leaving 9 bases between. Germline-derived CDR1 and CDR2 are LNHNV and YYDKDF (reference sequence). The length of the CDR3 is 15 residues.

This chain connects TRBV9 to TRBJ2-1; 9 bases fit TRBD2. The CDR3 totals 18 residues. V gave up 3 bases and J gave up 1 base; unmatched junction bases: 11. Germline CDR1 reads SGDLS; CDR2 reads YYNGEE. Here the CDR3 DNA reads TGTGCCAGCAGCGGATGGATGTTAGCGGGAGCTTCCTACAATGAGCAGTTCTTC. Amino acid sequence: CASSGWMLAGASYNEQFF.

This chain joins TRBV6-5 and TRBJ1-2, with 11 bases aligning to TRBD1. V was pared by 5 bases and J by 3 bases, with 5 bases of the junction left unmatched. CDR3 length equals 15 residues. CDR1 is MNHEY, CDR2 SVGAGI, per germline. Written as DNA, the CDR3 is TGTGCCAGCAGTCCCGGACAGGGGGCAGACTATGGCTACACCTTC. Translation gives CASSPGQGADYGYTF.

The chain has TRBV7-9 and TRBJ1-5; 7 positions agree with TRBD1. V trimming: 5 bases; J trimming: 6 bases; junction bases outside the gene matches: 13. The CDR3 is made up of 16 amino acids. CDR1 is SEHNR, CDR2 FQNEAQ, per germline (reference sequence). As DNA, the CDR3 is TGTGCCAGCAGCCGAGCCCGGGACAGTGCCACTCAGCCCCAGCATTTT. Protein: CASSRARDSATQPQHF.

The count of this clone is one. This chain links TRBV28 with TRBJ2-2; 9 positions match TRBD2. V dropped 5 bases and J dropped 6; count of bases not matched to a gene: 19. Germline V gene lookup returns CDR1 MDHEN and CDR2 SYDVKM. The CDR3 has 19 residues. Here the CDR3 DNA reads TGTGCCAGCAGTCCAGGGGGGAACTTTCTAGCGGGATGGGCCGGGGAGCTGTTTTTT. Translation gives CASSPGGNFLAGWAGELFF.

The chain links TRBV2 to TRBJ2-3; weak D call: TRBD1 (5 bases). The germline gives CDR1 SNHLY, CDR2 FYNNEI. This CDR3 spans 16 amino acids. Deletions cut 4 bases from V and 8 bases from J, with 22 bases between. In DNA, the CDR3 is TGTGCCAGCAGTGCGTCCATCGTCGACAGAGCCGGTACGCAGTATTTT. Its protein product is CASSASIVDRAGTQYF.

The chain joins TRBV6-1 to TRBJ2-2; maybe TRBD1 (5 bases). This CDR3 region has 13 residues. Germline loops: CDR1 MNHNS, CDR2 SASEGT. V gave up 11 bases and J gave up 0 bases, with 10 bases separating them. This chain's CDR3 is CAPGNPNTGELFF. For the CDR3, the DNA is TGTGCCCCAGGGAACCCGAACACCGGGGAGCTGTTTTTT.

V gene TRBV5-1 combines with J gene TRBJ1-1, with D possibly matching TRBD1 (5 bases). Trimming removed 5 bases at V and 1 base at J, with 6 bases between. The CDR3 length is 12 residues. Germline-derived CDR1 and CDR2 are SGHRS and YFSETQ. CDR3 sequence reads: CASSTGNTEAFF. The CDR3 nucleotides are TGCGCCAGCAGTACAGGGAACACTGAAGCTTTCTTT.